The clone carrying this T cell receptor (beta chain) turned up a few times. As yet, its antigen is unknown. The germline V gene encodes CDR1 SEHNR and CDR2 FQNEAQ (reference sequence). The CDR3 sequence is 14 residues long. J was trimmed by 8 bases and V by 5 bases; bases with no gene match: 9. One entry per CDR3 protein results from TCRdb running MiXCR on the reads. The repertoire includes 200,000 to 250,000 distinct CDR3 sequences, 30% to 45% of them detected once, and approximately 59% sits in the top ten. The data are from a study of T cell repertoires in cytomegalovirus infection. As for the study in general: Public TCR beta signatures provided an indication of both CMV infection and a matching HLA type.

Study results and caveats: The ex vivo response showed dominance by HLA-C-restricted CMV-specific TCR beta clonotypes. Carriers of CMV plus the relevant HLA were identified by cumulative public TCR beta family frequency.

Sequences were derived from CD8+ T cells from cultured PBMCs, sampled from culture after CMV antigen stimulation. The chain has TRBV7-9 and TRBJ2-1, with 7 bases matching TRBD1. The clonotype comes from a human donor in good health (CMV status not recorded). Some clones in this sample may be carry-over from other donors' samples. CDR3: CASSPRQGSDEQFF. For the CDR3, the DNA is TGTGCCAGCAGCCCGAGACAGGGTTCGGATGAGCAGTTCTTC. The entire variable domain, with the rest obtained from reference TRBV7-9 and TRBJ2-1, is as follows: DTGVSQNPRHKITKRGQNVTFRCDPISEHNRLYWYRQTLGQGPEFLTYFQNEAQLEKSRLLSDRFSAERPKGSFSTLEIQRTEQGDSAMYLCASSPRQGSDEQFFGPGTRLTVL.